Given below is one TCR beta chain in context. The antigen remains unidentified. The data were obtained in a study of cytotoxic CD8 clonotypes in ibrutinib-treated CLL. As for the study in general: By median around 70 months, about twelve had progressed and around 14 stayed remitted; responses had been 2 complete and roughly 25 partial. Whole-study findings and limits: Public clonotypes were seen rarely and were contracted or stable on treatment.

The germline V gene has CDR1 SGHRS and CDR2 YFSETQ. Losses at the gene ends were 7 bases for V and 0 bases for J; bases not matched to a gene: 12. This CDR3 spans 17 amino acids. Profiled with immunoSEQ multiplex PCR; TCRdb holds only in-frame clones, not every one. Among about 16,000 clones listed, about 70% were seen once. Here the sequenced sample was PBMCs, taken before ibrutinib treatment. The J gene is TRBJ1-4, the V gene TRBV5-1; 7 bases agree with TRBD1. The TCR was taken from a human donor with chronic lymphocytic leukemia. CDR3 DNA: TGCGCCAGCGGCCTCCAGGGGGGGTATACAACTAATGAAAAACTGTTTTTT. Protein sequence: CASGLQGGYTTNEKLFF. Full variable domain (outside the CDR3, taken from reference TRBV5-1 and TRBJ1-4): KAGVTQTPRYLIKTRGQQVTLSCSPISGHRSVSWYQQTPGQGLQFLFEYFSETQRNKGNFPGRFSGRQFSNSRSEMNVSTLELGDSALYLCASGLQGGYTTNEKLFFGSGTQLSVL.